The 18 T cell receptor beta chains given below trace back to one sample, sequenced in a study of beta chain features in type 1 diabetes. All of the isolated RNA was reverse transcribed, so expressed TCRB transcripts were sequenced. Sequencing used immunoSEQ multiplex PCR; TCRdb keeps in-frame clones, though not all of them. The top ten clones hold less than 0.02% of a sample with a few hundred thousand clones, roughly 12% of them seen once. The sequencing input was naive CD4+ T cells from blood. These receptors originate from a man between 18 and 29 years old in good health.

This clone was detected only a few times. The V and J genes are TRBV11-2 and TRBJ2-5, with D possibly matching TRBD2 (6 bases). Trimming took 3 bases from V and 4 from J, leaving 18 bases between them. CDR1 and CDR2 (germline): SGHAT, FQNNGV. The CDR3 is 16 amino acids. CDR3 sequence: CASSLGIAVTTETQYF. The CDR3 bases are TGTGCCAGCAGCTTGGGGATAGCGGTCACAACAGAGACCCAGTACTTC.

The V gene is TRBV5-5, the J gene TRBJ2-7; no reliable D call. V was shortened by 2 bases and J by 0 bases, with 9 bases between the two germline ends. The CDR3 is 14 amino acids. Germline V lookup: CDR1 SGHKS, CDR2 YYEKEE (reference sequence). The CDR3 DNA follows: TGTGCCAGCAGCTTCTCTTTAGCCTCCTACGAGCAGTACTTC. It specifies CASSFSLASYEQYF. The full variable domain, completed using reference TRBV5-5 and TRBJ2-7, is DAGVTQSPTHLIKTRGQQVTLRCSPISGHKSVSWYQQVLGQGPQFIFQYYEKEERGRGNFPDRFSARQFPNYSSELNVNALLLGDSALYLCASSFSLASYEQYFGPGTRLTVT.

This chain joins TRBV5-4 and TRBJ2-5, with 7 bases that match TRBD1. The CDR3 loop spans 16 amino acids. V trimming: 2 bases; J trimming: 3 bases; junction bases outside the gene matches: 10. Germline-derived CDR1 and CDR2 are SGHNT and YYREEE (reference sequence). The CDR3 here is CASSFFTPDREETQYF. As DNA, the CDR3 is TGTGCCAGCAGCTTCTTTACGCCTGACAGGGAAGAGACCCAGTACTTC.

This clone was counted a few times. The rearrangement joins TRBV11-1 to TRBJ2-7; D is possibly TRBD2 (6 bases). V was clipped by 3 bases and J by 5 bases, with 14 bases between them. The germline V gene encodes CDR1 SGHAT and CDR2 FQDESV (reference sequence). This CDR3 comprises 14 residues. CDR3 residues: CASSFAGTGNEQYF. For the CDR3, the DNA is TGTGCCAGCAGCTTTGCCGGGACTGGGAACGAGCAGTACTTC.

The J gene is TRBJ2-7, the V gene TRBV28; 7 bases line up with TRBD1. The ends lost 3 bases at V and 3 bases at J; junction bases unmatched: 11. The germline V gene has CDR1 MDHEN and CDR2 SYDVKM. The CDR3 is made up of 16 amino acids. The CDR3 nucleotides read TGTGCCAGCAGTTTCACACTCACGGACAGGCACTACGAGCAGTACTTC. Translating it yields CASSFTLTDRHYEQYF.

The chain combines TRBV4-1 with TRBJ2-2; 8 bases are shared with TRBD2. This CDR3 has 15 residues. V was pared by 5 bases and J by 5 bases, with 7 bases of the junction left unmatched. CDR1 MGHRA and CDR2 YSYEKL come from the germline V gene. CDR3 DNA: TGCGCCAGCAGCTTACAGACTAGCGTTACCGGGGAGCTGTTTTTT. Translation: CASSLQTSVTGELFF.

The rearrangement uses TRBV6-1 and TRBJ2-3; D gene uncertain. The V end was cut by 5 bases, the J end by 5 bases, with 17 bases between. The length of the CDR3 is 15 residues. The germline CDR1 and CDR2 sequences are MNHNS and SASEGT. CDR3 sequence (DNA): TGTGCCAGCAGTCCCGAGGAGAGAAGCCTAGATACGCAGTATTTT. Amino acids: CASSPEERSLDTQYF.

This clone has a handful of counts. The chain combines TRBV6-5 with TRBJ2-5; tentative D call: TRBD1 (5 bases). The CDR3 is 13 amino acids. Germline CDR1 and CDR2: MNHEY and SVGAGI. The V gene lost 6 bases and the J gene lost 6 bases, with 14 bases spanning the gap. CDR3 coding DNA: TGTGCCAGCAGCCTCCGCCGACAGCAGACCCAGTACTTC. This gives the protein CASSLRRQQTQYF.

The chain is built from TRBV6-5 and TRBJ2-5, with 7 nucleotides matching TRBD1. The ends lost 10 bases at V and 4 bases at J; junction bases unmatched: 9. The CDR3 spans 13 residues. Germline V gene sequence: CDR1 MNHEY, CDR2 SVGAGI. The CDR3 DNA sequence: TGTGCCAATCTGACAGGGATTGGAGAGACCCAGTACTTC. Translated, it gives CANLTGIGETQYF.

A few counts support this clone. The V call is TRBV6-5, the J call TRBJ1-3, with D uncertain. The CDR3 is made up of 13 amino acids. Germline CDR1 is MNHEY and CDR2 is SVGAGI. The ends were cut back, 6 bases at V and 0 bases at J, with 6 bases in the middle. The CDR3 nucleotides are TGTGCCAGCAGCCGGAGCTCTGGAAACACCATATATTTT. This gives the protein CASSRSSGNTIYF.

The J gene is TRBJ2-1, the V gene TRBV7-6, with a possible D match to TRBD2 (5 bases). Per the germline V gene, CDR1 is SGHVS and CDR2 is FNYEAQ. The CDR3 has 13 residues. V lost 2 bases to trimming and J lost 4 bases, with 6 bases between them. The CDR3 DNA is TGTGCCAGCAGCTTAACTAGGTACAATGAGCAGTTCTTC. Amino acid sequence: CASSLTRYNEQFF. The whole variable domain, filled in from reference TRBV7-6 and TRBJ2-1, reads GAGVSQSPRYKVTKRGQDVALRCDPISGHVSLYWYRQALGQGPEFLTYFNYEAQQDKSGLPNDRFSAERPEGSISTLTIQRTEQRDSAMYRCASSLTRYNEQFFGPGTRLTVL.

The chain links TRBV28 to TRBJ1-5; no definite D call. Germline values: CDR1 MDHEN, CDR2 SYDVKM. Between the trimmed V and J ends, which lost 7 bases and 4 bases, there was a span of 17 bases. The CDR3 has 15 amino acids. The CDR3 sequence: CASNAEGSGNQPQHF. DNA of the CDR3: TGTGCCAGCAACGCCGAGGGTTCGGGGAATCAGCCCCAGCATTTT.

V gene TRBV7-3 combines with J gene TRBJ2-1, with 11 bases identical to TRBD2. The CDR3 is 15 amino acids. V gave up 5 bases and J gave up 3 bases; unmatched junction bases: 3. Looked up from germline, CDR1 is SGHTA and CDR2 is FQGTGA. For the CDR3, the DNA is TGTGCCAGCAGCATACTAGCGGGAGACTACAATGAGCAGTTCTTC. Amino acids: CASSILAGDYNEQFF. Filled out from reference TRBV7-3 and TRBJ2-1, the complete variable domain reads GAGVSQTPSNKVTEKGKYVELRCDPISGHTALYWYRQSLGQGPEFLIYFQGTGAADDSGLPNDRFFAVRPEGSVSTLKIQRTERGDSAVYLCASSILAGDYNEQFFGPGTRLTVL.

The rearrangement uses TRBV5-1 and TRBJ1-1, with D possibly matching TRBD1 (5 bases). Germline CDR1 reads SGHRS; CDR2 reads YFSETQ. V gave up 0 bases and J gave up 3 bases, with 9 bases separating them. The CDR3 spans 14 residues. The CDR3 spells CASSLAGGDTEAFF. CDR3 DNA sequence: TGCGCCAGCAGCTTGGCCGGGGGAGACACTGAAGCTTTCTTT.

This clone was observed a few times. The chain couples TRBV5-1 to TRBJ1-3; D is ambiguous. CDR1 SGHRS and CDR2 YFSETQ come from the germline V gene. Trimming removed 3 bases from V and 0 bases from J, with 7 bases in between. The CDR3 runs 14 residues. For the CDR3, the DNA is TGCGCCAGCAGCTCGAGGGACTCTGGAAACACCATATATTTT. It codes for CASSSRDSGNTIYF.

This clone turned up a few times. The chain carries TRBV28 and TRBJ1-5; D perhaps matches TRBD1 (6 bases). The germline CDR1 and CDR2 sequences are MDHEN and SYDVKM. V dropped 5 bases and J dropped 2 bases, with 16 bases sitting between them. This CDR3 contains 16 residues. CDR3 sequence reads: CASSQRQVPGNQPQHF. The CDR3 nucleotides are TGTGCCAGCAGTCAAAGACAGGTGCCCGGCAATCAGCCCCAGCATTTT.

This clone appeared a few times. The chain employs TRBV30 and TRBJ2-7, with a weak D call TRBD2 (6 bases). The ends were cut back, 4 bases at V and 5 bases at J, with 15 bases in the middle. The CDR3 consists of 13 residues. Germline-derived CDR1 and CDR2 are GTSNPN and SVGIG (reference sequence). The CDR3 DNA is TGTGCCTGGACCTCAGGAGGGGACCACGAGCAGTACTTC. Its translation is CAWTSGGDHEQYF.

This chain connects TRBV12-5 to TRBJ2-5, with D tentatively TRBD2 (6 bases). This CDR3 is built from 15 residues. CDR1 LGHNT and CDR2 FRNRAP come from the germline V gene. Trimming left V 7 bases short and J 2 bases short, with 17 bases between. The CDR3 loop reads CASDSGGTPQETQYF. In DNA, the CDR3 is TGTGCTAGTGACTCCGGCGGGACTCCTCAAGAGACCCAGTACTTC.